The entry below gives a single T cell receptor (beta chain) sequence along with its context. Its antigen is not known. TCRdb's table, derived via immunoSEQ multiplex PCR, lists solely in-frame clones and lacks some. The data hold some 110,000 clones, with about 91% observed a single time. The sample originates from a study of Tregs in tolerant kidney transplant recipients. Points from the study as a whole: Biological reproducibility was not directly addressed, but technical replication error appeared minimal.

Germline V CDR1 and CDR2: SGHRS, YFSETQ. The CDR3 length is 17 residues. The V segment lost 7 bases and the J segment 6 bases; nucleotides outside the gene matches: 18. This clonotype was sampled from a human donor in good health. The chain employs TRBV5-1 and TRBJ2-2, with 7 bases lining up with TRBD2. Material: CD4+ T cells from blood. CDR3 nucleotide sequence: TGCGCCAGCTCCAGGGAGGGGCATCAAACTTTCGCCGGGGAGCTGTTTTTT. Its translation: CASSREGHQTFAGELFF.